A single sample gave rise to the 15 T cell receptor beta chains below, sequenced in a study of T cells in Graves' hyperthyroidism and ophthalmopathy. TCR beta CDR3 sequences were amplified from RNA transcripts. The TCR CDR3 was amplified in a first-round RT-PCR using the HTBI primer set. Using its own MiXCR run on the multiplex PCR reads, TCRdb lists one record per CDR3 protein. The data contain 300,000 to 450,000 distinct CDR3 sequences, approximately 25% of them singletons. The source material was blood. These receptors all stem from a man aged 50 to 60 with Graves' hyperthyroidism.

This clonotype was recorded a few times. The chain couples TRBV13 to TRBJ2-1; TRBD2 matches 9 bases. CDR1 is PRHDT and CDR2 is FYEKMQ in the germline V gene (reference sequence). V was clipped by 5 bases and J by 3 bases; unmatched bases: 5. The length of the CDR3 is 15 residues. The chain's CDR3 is CASSPSGNGYNEQFF. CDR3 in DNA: TGTGCCAGCAGCCCTAGCGGGAATGGCTACAATGAGCAGTTCTTC.

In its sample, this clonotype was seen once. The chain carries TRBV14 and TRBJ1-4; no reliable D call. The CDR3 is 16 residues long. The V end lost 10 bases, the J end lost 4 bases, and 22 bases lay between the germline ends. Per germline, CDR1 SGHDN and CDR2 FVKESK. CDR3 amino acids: CATSDPTAGGNEKLFF. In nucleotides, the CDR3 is TGTGCCACCAGTGATCCAACCGCAGGTGGTAATGAAAAACTGTTTTTT.

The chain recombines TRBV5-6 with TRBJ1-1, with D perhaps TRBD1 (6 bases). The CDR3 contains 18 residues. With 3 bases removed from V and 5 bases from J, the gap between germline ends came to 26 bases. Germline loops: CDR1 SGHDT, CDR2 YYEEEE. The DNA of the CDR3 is TGTGCCAGCAGCTCCCGGGAGAGAGACAGGTTCGGAAGGACTGAAGCTTTCTTT. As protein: CASSSRERDRFGRTEAFF. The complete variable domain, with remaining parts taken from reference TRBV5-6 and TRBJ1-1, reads DAGVTQSPTHLIKTRGQQVTLRCSPKSGHDTVSWYQQALGQGPQFIFQYYEEEERQRGNFPDRFSGHQFPNYSSELNVNALLLGDSALYLCASSSRERDRFGRTEAFFGQGTRLTVV.

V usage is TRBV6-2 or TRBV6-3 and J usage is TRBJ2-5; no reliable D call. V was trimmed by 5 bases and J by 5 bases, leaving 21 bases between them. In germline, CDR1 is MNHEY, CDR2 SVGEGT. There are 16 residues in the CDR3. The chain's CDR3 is CASSRAGGLGRETQYF. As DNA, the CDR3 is TGTGCCAGCAGTCGGGCCGGTGGTTTGGGCCGGGAGACCCAGTACTTC.

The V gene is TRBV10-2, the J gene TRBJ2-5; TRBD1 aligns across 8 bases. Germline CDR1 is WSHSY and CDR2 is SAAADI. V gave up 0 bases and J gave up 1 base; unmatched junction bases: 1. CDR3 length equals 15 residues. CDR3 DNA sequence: TGCGCCAGCAGTGAGTCCCAGGGGGCCCAAGAGACCCAGTACTTC. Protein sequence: CASSESQGAQETQYF.

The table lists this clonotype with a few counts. The CDR3 is CASSLGDSRTDTQYF. The CDR3 nucleotides are TGTGCCAGCAGCTTAGGGGACTCCAGGACAGATACGCAGTATTTT. V usage is TRBV7-9 and J usage is TRBJ2-3; tentative D call: TRBD2 (6 bases). This CDR3 is 15 amino acids long. V was cut by 1 base and J by 3 bases, with 11 bases left in between. Looked up from germline, CDR1 is SEHNR and CDR2 is FQNEAQ (reference sequence).

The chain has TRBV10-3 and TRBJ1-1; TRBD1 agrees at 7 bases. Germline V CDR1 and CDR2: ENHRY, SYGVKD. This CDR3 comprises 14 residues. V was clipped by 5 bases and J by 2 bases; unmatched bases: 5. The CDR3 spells CAISPGGSNTEAFF. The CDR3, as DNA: TGTGCCATCAGTCCAGGGGGTAGCAACACTGAAGCTTTCTTT.

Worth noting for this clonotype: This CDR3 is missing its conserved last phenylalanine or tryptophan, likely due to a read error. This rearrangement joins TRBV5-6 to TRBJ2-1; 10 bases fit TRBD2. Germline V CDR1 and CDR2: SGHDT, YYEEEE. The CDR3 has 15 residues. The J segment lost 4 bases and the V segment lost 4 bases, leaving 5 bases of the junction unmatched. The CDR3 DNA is TGTGCCAGCAGCCTAACTAGCGGGGCTTACAATGAGCAGTTCTAC. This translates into CASSLTSGAYNEQFY.

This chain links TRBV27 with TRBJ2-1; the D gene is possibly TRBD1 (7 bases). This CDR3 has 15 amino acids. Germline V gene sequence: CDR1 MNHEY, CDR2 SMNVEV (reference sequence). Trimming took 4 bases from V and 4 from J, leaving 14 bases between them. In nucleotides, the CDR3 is TGTGCCAGCAGTTCCGCGGGACAGCAATACAATGAGCAGTTCTTC. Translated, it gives CASSSAGQQYNEQFF.

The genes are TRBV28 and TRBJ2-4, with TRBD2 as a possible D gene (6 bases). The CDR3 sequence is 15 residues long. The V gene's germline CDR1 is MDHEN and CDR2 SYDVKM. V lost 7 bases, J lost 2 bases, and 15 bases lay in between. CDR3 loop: CASTSGGLSKNIQYF. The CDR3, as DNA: TGTGCCAGCACCTCCGGAGGGTTGTCCAAAAACATTCAGTACTTC.

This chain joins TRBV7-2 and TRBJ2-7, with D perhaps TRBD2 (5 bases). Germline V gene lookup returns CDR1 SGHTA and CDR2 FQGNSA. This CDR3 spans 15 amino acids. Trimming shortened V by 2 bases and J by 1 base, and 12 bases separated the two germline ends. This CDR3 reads CASSLLTTGSYEQYF. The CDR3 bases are TGTGCCAGCAGCTTATTGACTACTGGTTCCTACGAGCAGTACTTC.

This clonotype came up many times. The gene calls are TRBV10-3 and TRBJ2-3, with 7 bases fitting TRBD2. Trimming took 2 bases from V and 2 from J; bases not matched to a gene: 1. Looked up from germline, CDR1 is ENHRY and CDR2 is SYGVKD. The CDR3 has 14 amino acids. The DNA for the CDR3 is TGTGCCATCAGTGAGCGGGGGGACACAGATACGCAGTATTTT. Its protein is CAISERGDTDTQYF.

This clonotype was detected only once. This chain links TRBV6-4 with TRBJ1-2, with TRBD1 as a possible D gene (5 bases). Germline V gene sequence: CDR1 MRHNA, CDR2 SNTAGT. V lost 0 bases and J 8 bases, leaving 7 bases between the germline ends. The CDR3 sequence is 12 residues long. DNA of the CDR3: TGTGCCAGCAGTGACTCCTGGGGGGGCTACACCTTC. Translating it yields CASSDSWGGYTF.

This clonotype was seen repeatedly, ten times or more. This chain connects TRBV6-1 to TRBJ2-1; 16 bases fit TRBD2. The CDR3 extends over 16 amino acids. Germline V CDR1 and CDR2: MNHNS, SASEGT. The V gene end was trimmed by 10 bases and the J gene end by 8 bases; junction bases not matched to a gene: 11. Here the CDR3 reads CATQGLAGGPRDEQFF. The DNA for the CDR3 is TGTGCCACCCAGGGACTAGCGGGAGGGCCACGCGATGAGCAGTTCTTC.

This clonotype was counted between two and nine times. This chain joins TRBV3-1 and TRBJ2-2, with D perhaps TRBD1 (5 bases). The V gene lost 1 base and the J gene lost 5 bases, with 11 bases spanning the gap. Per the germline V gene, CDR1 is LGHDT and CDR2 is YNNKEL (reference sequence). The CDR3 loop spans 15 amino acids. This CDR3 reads CASSQGWAGTGELFF. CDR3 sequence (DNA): TGTGCCAGCAGCCAAGGGTGGGCAGGGACCGGGGAGCTGTTTTTT. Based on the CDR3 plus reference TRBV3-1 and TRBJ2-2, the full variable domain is DTAVSQTPKYLVTQMGNDKSIKCEQNLGHDTMYWYKQDSKKFLKIMFSYNNKELIINETVPNRFSPKSPDKAHLNLHINSLELGDSAVYFCASSQGWAGTGELFFGEGSRLTVL.